Listed below are T cell receptor beta chains from one sample, sequenced in a study of blood T cell repertoires in COVID-19. The data were produced by immunoSEQ multiplex PCR, yet TCRdb's version contains in-frame clones alone and is incomplete. The sample comprises about 490,000 clones, approximately 83% of which are singletons, and approximately 3% rests with the top ten. Sequencing was performed on peripheral blood. The receptor source for this set is a human donor in a cohort sampled during active COVID-19. CDR3s include the opening cysteine and the closing phenylalanine or tryptophan. The D gene is left open where the match is weak. Clone size is shown for a subset of rows, as once, few, many or a class of expanded clone.

V	size	J	D	CDR3	DNA
TRBV7-3	NA	TRBJ2-5	TRBD1	CASSPTGGPETQYF	TGTGCCAGCAGCCCAACAGGGGGCCCAGAGACCCAGTACTTC
TRBV5-8	NA	TRBJ1-1	NA	CASHLLRAFF	TGTGCCAGCCACCTTCTCCGGGCTTTCTTT
TRBV21-1	NA	TRBJ2-2	NA	CASRENLPNTGELFF	TGTGCCAGCCGCGAAAATCTACCGAACACCGGGGAGCTGTTTTTT
TRBV30	NA	TRBJ2-2	NA	CAWSPYNTGELFF	TGTGCCTGGAGTCCCTATAATACCGGGGAGCTGTTTTTT
TRBV19	NA	TRBJ1-5	TRBD1	CASNGQGDYQPQHF	TGTGCCAGTAACGGACAGGGGGATTATCAGCCCCAGCATTTT
TRBV7-2	once	TRBJ2-7	TRBD2	CASSLSGTSADEQYF	TGTGCCAGCAGTTTATCCGGGACTAGCGCCGACGAGCAGTACTTC
TRBV19	NA	TRBJ2-3	TRBD2	CASSIRSGRVYPDTQYF	TGTGCCAGTAGTATACGGAGCGGGAGAGTATACCCAGATACGCAGTATTTT
TRBV10-3	NA	TRBJ2-2	TRBD2	CAISGNGGRGTGELFF	TGTGCCATCAGTGGAAACGGGGGGAGGGGCACCGGGGAGCTGTTTTTT
TRBV28	NA	TRBJ1-3	NA	CASDTGNTIYF	TGTGCCAGCGACACGGGAAACACCATATATTTT
TRBV3-1/TRBV3-2	NA	TRBJ2-3	TRBD2	CASSHVAGGEPDTQYF	TGTGCCAGCAGCCACGTAGCGGGAGGGGAGCCAGATACGCAGTATTTT
TRBV6-5	NA	TRBJ1-3	NA	CASTRDSGNTIYF	TGTGCCAGCACGCGGGACTCTGGAAACACCATATATTTT
TRBV28	NA	TRBJ2-5	TRBD2	CASSPQAGSETQYF	TGTGCCAGCAGCCCCCAAGCGGGATCAGAGACCCAGTACTTC
TRBV29-1	NA	TRBJ1-1	TRBD1	CSAADRAGEAFF	TGCAGCGCGGCGGACAGGGCGGGCGAAGCTTTCTTT
TRBV12-3/TRBV12-4	NA	TRBJ1-5	NA	CASSFSGQPQHF	TGTGCCAGCAGTTTTTCCGGGCAGCCCCAGCATTTT
TRBV9	NA	TRBJ2-7	TRBD2	CASSPLAGGHYEQYF	TGTGCCAGCAGCCCATTAGCGGGAGGGCACTACGAGCAGTACTTC
TRBV7-2	NA	TRBJ2-7	TRBD2	CASSLSSGRAQNEQYF	TGTGCCAGCAGCTTATCTAGCGGGAGGGCCCAGAACGAGCAGTACTTC
TRBV15	NA	TRBJ2-5	TRBD2	CATSRATAGSQETQYF	TGTGCCACCAGCAGAGCAACAGCGGGGAGCCAAGAGACCCAGTACTTC
TRBV19	NA	TRBJ2-5	TRBD1	CASSRTGQETQYF	TGTGCCAGTAGTCGGACAGGGCAAGAGACCCAGTACTTC
TRBV19	NA	TRBJ1-1	NA	CASSQTSNTEAFF	TGTGCCAGTAGCCAGACATCGAACACTGAAGCTTTCTTT
TRBV7-9	NA	TRBJ2-3	NA	CASSLGQASTDTQYF	TGTGCCAGCAGCTTAGGACAGGCTAGCACAGATACGCAGTATTTT
TRBV27	NA	TRBJ1-2	NA	CASSLEGVGNYGYTF	TGTGCCAGCAGTTTAGAGGGGGTAGGCAACTATGGCTACACCTTC
TRBV5-6	many	TRBJ1-2	NA	CASSPVRNYGYTF	TGTGCCAGCAGCCCGGTACGGAACTATGGCTACACCTTC
TRBV20-1	NA	TRBJ2-5	NA	CSASAGSQETQYF	TGCAGTGCTAGTGCAGGAAGCCAAGAGACCCAGTACTTC
TRBV6-5	NA	TRBJ2-7	TRBD1	CASSYLQGAYYEQYF	TGTGCCAGCAGTTACTTACAGGGGGCCTACTACGAGCAGTACTTC
TRBV19	NA	TRBJ1-2	TRBD1	CASSTPGQGAKPYPDGYTF	TGTGCCAGTAGTACTCCGGGACAGGGGGCCAAACCATATCCCGATGGCTACACCTTC
TRBV9	NA	TRBJ1-1	NA	CASSVVTANTEAFF	TGTGCCAGCAGCGTAGTGACAGCGAACACTGAAGCTTTCTTT
TRBV11-1	NA	TRBJ2-7	NA	CASSLVPGEEQYF	TGTGCCAGCAGCTTAGTCCCGGGAGAAGAGCAGTACTTC
TRBV5-1	NA	TRBJ1-1	NA	CASSLKSGTEAFF	TGCGCCAGCAGCTTAAAGTCGGGGACTGAAGCTTTCTTT
TRBV15	NA	TRBJ1-6	NA	CATRGQGGSPLHF	TGTGCCACCAGAGGCCAGGGAGGGTCACCCCTCCACTTT
TRBV6-5	NA	TRBJ2-7	NA	CASSTQVSSYEQYF	TGTGCCAGCAGTACACAGGTTAGCTCCTACGAGCAGTACTTC
TRBV1	NA	TRBJ2-1	NA	CTGSFGREVDEQFF	TGCACCGGCTCATTTGGGCGGGAGGTCGATGAGCAGTTCTTC
TRBV5-4	NA	TRBJ2-7	TRBD1	CASSSYTTGGSYEQYF	TGTGCCAGCAGCTCCTATACTACAGGGGGATCGTACGAGCAGTACTTC
TRBV18	NA	TRBJ2-2	TRBD1	CASSLGQGATTGELFF	TGTGCCAGCTCACTTGGACAGGGGGCGACCACCGGGGAGCTGTTTTTT
TRBV7-3	NA	TRBJ2-1	NA	CASSLASVGHEQFF	TGTGCCAGCAGCTTAGCTAGCGTCGGCCATGAGCAGTTCTTC
TRBV11-2	NA	TRBJ1-2	NA	CASSLVQANYGYTF	TGTGCCAGCAGCTTAGTACAGGCTAACTATGGCTACACCTTC
TRBV12-3/TRBV12-4	NA	TRBJ2-5	NA	CASSLRGGETQYF	TGTGCCAGCAGTTTAAGAGGGGGAGAGACCCAGTACTTC
TRBV12-3/TRBV12-4	NA	TRBJ2-7	NA	CASSRGGYEQYF	TGTGCCAGCAGTCGCGGAGGTTACGAGCAGTACTTC
TRBV5-4	NA	TRBJ1-4	NA	CASSLGQRNEKLFF	TGTGCCAGCAGCTTGGGACAGAGGAATGAAAAACTGTTTTTT
TRBV3-1/TRBV3-2	NA	TRBJ2-2	TRBD2	CASSGLVTRGELFF	TGTGCCAGCAGCGGACTAGTAACTCGCGGGGAGCTGTTTTTT
TRBV5-1	NA	TRBJ2-7	NA	CASSALFSSYEQYF	TGCGCCAGCAGCGCCCTTTTTAGCTCCTACGAGCAGTACTTC
TRBV11-3	NA	TRBJ1-5	NA	CASSLVKVTGQIFSNQPQHF	TGTGCCAGCAGCTTAGTAAAAGTGACAGGACAAATCTTTAGCAATCAGCCCCAGCATTTT
TRBV28	NA	TRBJ2-7	NA	CASSGRGTGTYEQYF	TGTGCCAGCAGTGGGAGGGGGACAGGAACCTACGAGCAGTACTTC
TRBV3-1/TRBV3-2	once	TRBJ2-1	TRBD1	CASSQLARSRTGRNEQFF	TGTGCCAGCAGCCAACTAGCGAGGAGCAGGACAGGGAGGAATGAGCAGTTCTTC
TRBV3-1/TRBV3-2	NA	TRBJ2-1	TRBD2	CASSPPSSGGHNEQFF	TGTGCCAGCAGCCCGCCTTCTAGCGGGGGGCACAATGAGCAGTTCTTC
TRBV19	NA	TRBJ2-7	NA	CATSLQGSYEQYF	TGTGCCACCTCACTTCAGGGAAGCTACGAGCAGTACTTC
TRBV30	few	TRBJ1-2	TRBD1	CAWRAGTGYNYGYTF	TGTGCCTGGAGAGCCGGGACAGGGTATAACTATGGCTACACCTTC
TRBV29-1	few	TRBJ2-1	NA	CSVPESAFEQFF	TGCAGCGTGCCGGAGTCGGCTTTTGAGCAGTTCTTC
TRBV6-5	NA	TRBJ1-6	NA	CASSWGESNSPLHF	TGTGCCAGCAGTTGGGGGGAAAGCAATTCACCCCTCCACTTT
TRBV30	NA	TRBJ1-5	TRBD1	CAWSVDRGQPQHF	TGTGCCTGGAGTGTAGACAGGGGCCAGCCCCAGCATTTT
TRBV6-5	NA	TRBJ1-3	NA	CASSYSGVVSGNTIYF	TGTGCCAGCAGTTACTCGGGCGTAGTCTCTGGAAACACCATATATTTT
TRBV11-2	NA	TRBJ1-4	NA	CASSFGTGSTNEKLFF	TGTGCCAGCAGCTTCGGCACGGGATCAACTAATGAAAAACTGTTTTTT
TRBV7-7	NA	TRBJ2-2	NA	CASSLVRGGNTGELFF	TGTGCTAGCAGCTTAGTCAGGGGCGGGAACACCGGGGAGCTGTTTTTT
TRBV24-1	NA	TRBJ2-7	TRBD1	CATSPGQGLSYEQYF	TGTGCCACCAGTCCCGGACAGGGACTCTCCTACGAGCAGTACTTC
TRBV5-6	many	TRBJ2-7	TRBD1	CASSLVGTGVPYEQYF	TGTGCCAGCAGCTTGGTCGGGACAGGGGTCCCCTACGAGCAGTACTTC
TRBV7-3	NA	TRBJ2-1	TRBD2	CASSLNRLAGGEQFF	TGTGCCAGCAGCTTAAATCGGCTAGCGGGAGGTGAGCAGTTCTTC